This T cell receptor (beta chain) emerged from a study of blood T cells in healthy people across ages. Deletions cut 8 bases from V and 5 bases from J, with 17 bases between. CDR1 and CDR2 from the germline V gene are SGHRS and YFSETQ. This CDR3 spans 13 amino acids. A second PCR of 7 to 11 cycles used a sample-barcoded 5' primer and a J-beta primer mix. One entry per CDR3 protein results from TCRdb running MiXCR on the 5' RACE reads. Here the sample spans fewer than 900,000 distinct CDR3 sequences, 35% to 45% being singletons. The TCR sequence derives from a woman in her sixties in good health. The rearrangement uses TRBV5-1 and TRBJ2-7; D might be TRBD2 (6 bases). Material: blood. For the CDR3, the DNA is TGCGCCAGGCCGGGGGACTCAGGTCACGAGCAGTACTTC. This codes for CARPGDSGHEQYF.